Sequencing of this TCR beta chain was carried out in a study of blood T cell repertoires in COVID-19. Study context: Spain, Italy and the United States supplied samples that represented acute and convalescent COVID-19. Sources were T cells, B-cell-depleted T cells, or PBMCs; the material itself was cDNA or gDNA.

CDR3 length: 15 amino acids. Germline V gene sequence: CDR1 SSHAT, CDR2 FNYEAQ (reference sequence). Trimming pared 1 base from V and 0 bases from J, leaving 9 bases between. Sequenced by immunoSEQ multiplex PCR; TCRdb stores in-frame clones only, minus some. The data contain 150,000 to 190,000 clones, 80% to 90% of them singletons. The genes are TRBV7-7 and TRBJ2-5; D possibly corresponds to TRBD2 (5 bases). This TCR derives from a middle-aged woman with acute or convalescent COVID-19. Sequences were obtained from peripheral blood. The DNA for the CDR3 is TGTGCCAGCAGCTTAGAGTCGGGGTACCAAGAGACCCAGTACTTC. Translation gives CASSLESGYQETQYF.